This T cell receptor beta chain stems from a study of T-cell reconstitution after alpha-beta-depleted transplantation in children. CDR3 length: 19 amino acids. Germline V gene lookup returns CDR1 SGHRS and CDR2 YFSETQ. V shed 3 bases, J shed 2 bases, and the junction held 17 bases outside the gene matches. Unique molecular identifiers were used to barcode this TCRbeta library. TCRdb re-called the PCR reads with MiXCR, one entry per CDR3 protein. The sample has about 360,000 distinct CDR3 sequences; about 14% are singletons. The chain uses TRBV5-1 and TRBJ1-3, with TRBD1 matching over 7 bases. The source material was PBMCs, sampled from the stem cell graft. The TCR comes from a human donor who donated a stem cell graft to a child with Fanconi anemia. The CDR3 nucleotides read TGCGCCAGCAGCTGGACCTCGCTGGACAGGAGGATGGCTGGAAACACCATATATTTT. Amino acid sequence: CASSWTSLDRRMAGNTIYF.